The rows below give T cell receptor beta chains drawn from one sample of a study of tumor-infiltrating lymphocytes in primary liver carcinoma. TCRdb fed the multiplex PCR reads into MiXCR, producing one record per CDR3 protein. The sample has about 37,000 distinct CDR3 sequences; roughly 77% are singletons. Source material: tumor-adjacent normal liver tissue. The receptors originated from a man aged 35-49 years with primary liver carcinoma and hepatitis B virus infection. The CDR3 runs from the conserved cysteine through the conserved F or W. A D gene is named only where the DNA matches it firmly. A clone size is listed for some rows: how often the clone was seen (once, few, many), or a class if it is expanded.

d_call: TRBD2
clone_size: -
j_call: TRBJ2-1
v_call: TRBV6-2/TRBV6-3
cdr3_aa: CAIRPRTSGRTNEQFF
cdr3_nt: TGTGCCATCAGACCCAGGACTAGCGGGAGGACTAATGAGCAGTTCTTC

d_call: TRBD2
clone_size: -
j_call: TRBJ2-1
v_call: TRBV7-9
cdr3_aa: CASSFRGTTPYNERFF
cdr3_nt: TGTGCCAGCAGCTTCCGAGGGACTACACCCTACAATGAGCGGTTCTTC

d_call: TRBD1
clone_size: -
j_call: TRBJ1-6
v_call: TRBV11-2
cdr3_aa: CASSRGDRAYSPLHF
cdr3_nt: TGCGCCAGCAGCCGCGGGGACAGGGCCTATTCACCCCTCCACTTT

d_call: TRBD1
clone_size: -
j_call: TRBJ2-1
v_call: TRBV5-5
cdr3_aa: CASSPGTGYNEQFF
cdr3_nt: TGTGCCAGCAGCCCCGGGACAGGCTACAATGAGCAGTTCTTC

d_call: -
clone_size: -
j_call: TRBJ1-5
v_call: TRBV4-1
cdr3_aa: CASSLIEGSNQPQHF
cdr3_nt: TGTGCCAGCAGTCTCATAGAGGGGAGTAATCAGCCCCAGCATTTT

d_call: -
clone_size: -
j_call: TRBJ1-4
v_call: TRBV6-2/TRBV6-3
cdr3_aa: CASSYPGGSNEKLFF
cdr3_nt: TGTGCAAGCAGTTACCCGGGAGGGAGTAATGAAAAACTGTTTTTT

d_call: -
clone_size: -
j_call: TRBJ2-1
v_call: TRBV6-1
cdr3_aa: CVSTPYLRRLHEQFF
cdr3_nt: TGTGTCAGCACCCCTTATCTTCGGAGACTACATGAGCAGTTCTTC

d_call: TRBD2
clone_size: -
j_call: TRBJ2-3
v_call: TRBV6-5
cdr3_aa: CASNPGLAGTDMQYF
cdr3_nt: TGTGCAAGCAACCCAGGGCTAGCGGGAACTGATATGCAGTATTTT

d_call: TRBD2
clone_size: -
j_call: TRBJ2-1
v_call: TRBV11-1
cdr3_aa: CASSQSGIYNKQFF
cdr3_nt: TGCGCCAGCAGCCAAAGCGGGATATACAATAAGCAATTCTTC

d_call: -
clone_size: -
j_call: TRBJ2-7
v_call: TRBV11-2
cdr3_aa: CTSNISAGFSYEQYF
cdr3_nt: TGTACCAGCAACATATCGGCAGGGTTTTCCTACGAGCAGTACTTC

d_call: -
clone_size: -
j_call: TRBJ2-1
v_call: TRBV11-2
cdr3_aa: CTSSSTMSWGYNGQFF
cdr3_nt: TGTACCAGCAGCTCAACCATGAGCTGGGGTTACAATGGGCAGTTCTTC

d_call: -
clone_size: -
j_call: TRBJ2-7
v_call: TRBV21-1
cdr3_aa: CARTGLAGSYEHYF
cdr3_nt: TGTGCCAGGACGGGACTAGCGGGATCCTACGAGCATTACTTC

d_call: TRBD1
clone_size: -
j_call: TRBJ2-7
v_call: TRBV4-1
cdr3_aa: CANSPPDRFSYEQYF
cdr3_nt: TGCGCCAACAGCCCGCCGGACAGGTTCTCCTATGAGCAGTACTTC

d_call: -
clone_size: once
j_call: TRBJ1-6
v_call: TRBV28
cdr3_aa: CAGSFGGLGSPLHF
cdr3_nt: TGTGCCGGCAGTTTTGGGGGGCTAGGTTCACCCCTCCACTTT

d_call: -
clone_size: once
j_call: TRBJ2-1
v_call: TRBV14
cdr3_aa: CATSAVEGWVNNEQFF
cdr3_nt: TGTGCCACCAGTGCCGTAGAGGGGTGGGTAAACAATGAGCAGTTCTTC

d_call: -
clone_size: -
j_call: TRBJ1-1
v_call: TRBV5-5
cdr3_aa: CASSREGERYTEAFF
cdr3_nt: TGTGCCAGCAGCCGTGAAGGTGAGCGGTACACTGAAGCCTTCTTT

d_call: -
clone_size: -
j_call: TRBJ2-7
v_call: TRBV28
cdr3_aa: CASSLPPDGYEGYEQYF
cdr3_nt: TGTGCCAGCAGTTTGCCCCCCGACGGTTACGAAGGCTACGAGCAGTACTTC

d_call: -
clone_size: -
j_call: TRBJ2-7
v_call: TRBV4-3
cdr3_aa: CASSQVALVGEQYF
cdr3_nt: TGTGCCAGCAGCCAAGTTGCCCTCGTGGGCGAGCAGTACTTC

d_call: -
clone_size: -
j_call: TRBJ2-1
v_call: TRBV29-1
cdr3_aa: CSVVPLVGLGNELFF
cdr3_nt: -

d_call: -
clone_size: -
j_call: TRBJ2-5
v_call: TRBV11-2
cdr3_aa: CASSPVGLVTETQYF
cdr3_nt: TGTGCCAGCAGCCCCGTCGGGCTAGTTACGGAGACCCAGTACTTC

d_call: TRBD2
clone_size: -
j_call: TRBJ2-3
v_call: TRBV11-2
cdr3_aa: CASTDQVYSGSSGTQYF
cdr3_nt: TGTGCCAGCACCGACCAGGTTTATAGCGGGAGCTCAGGCACGCAGTATTTT

d_call: -
clone_size: -
j_call: TRBJ2-7
v_call: TRBV6-5
cdr3_aa: CASSYSLEGEAYKQYF
cdr3_nt: TGTGCCAGCAGTTACTCCCTCGAAGGGGAGGCCTACAAGCAGTACTTC

d_call: TRBD1
clone_size: -
j_call: TRBJ2-1
v_call: TRBV7-9
cdr3_aa: CVRSPRGGATYNEQFF
cdr3_nt: TGTGTCAGGAGCCCCCGAGGGGGCGCGACCTACAATGAACAGTTCTTC